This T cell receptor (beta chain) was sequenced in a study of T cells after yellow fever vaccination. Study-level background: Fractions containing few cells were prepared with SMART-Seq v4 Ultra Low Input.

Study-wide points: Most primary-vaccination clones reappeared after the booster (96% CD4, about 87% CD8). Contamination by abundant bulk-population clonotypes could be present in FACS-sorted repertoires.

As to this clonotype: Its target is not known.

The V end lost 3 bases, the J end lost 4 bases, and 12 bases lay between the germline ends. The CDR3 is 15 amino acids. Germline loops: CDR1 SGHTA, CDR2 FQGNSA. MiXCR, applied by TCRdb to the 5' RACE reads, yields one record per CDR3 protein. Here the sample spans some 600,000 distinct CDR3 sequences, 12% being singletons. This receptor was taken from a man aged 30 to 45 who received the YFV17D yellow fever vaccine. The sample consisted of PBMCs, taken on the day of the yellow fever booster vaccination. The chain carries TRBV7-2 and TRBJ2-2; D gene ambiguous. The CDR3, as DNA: TGTGCCAGCAGCTTTTATGGAGATTTCACCGGGGAGCTGTTTTTT. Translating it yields CASSFYGDFTGELFF. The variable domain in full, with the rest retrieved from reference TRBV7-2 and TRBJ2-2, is GAGVSQSPSNKVTEKGKDVELRCDPISGHTALYWYRQSLGQGLEFLIYFQGNSAPDKSGLPSDRFSAERTGGSVSTLTIQRTQQEDSAVYLCASSFYGDFTGELFFGEGSRLTVL.